The 10 T cell receptor beta chains reported below all come from one sample, sequenced in a study of cytomegalovirus exposure and HLA in healthy donors. Both 60 Vbeta primers and 13 Jbeta primers went into the PCR. Profiling relied on immunoSEQ multiplex PCR, and the TCRdb table lists in-frame clones only, not all of them. This table holds over 150,000 clones, about 71% found once. Sequences were obtained from PBMCs. These receptors were taken from a woman aged 25-40 years in good health and CMV-seronegative.

The rearrangement uses TRBV5-1 and TRBJ1-6, with D unresolved. CDR1 and CDR2 (germline): SGHRS, YFSETQ. Trimming removed 0 bases from V and 0 bases from J, with 7 bases in between. CDR3 length: 16 amino acids. Written as DNA, the CDR3 is TGCGCCAGCAGCTTGGAAGGGAGCTCCTATAATTCACCCCTCCACTTT. Its protein product is CASSLEGSSYNSPLHF.

The J gene is TRBJ2-7, the V gene TRBV28; 8 bases are a match to TRBD1. In germline, CDR1 is MDHEN, CDR2 SYDVKM. Trimming took 6 bases from V and 4 from J; bases not matched to a gene: 8. The CDR3 extends over 14 amino acids. This CDR3 is CASSRGGQAYEQYF. The DNA for the CDR3 is TGTGCCAGCAGCCGAGGGGGACAGGCGTACGAGCAGTACTTC.

The table lists this clone with a few counts. The V and J genes are TRBV28 and TRBJ1-6; the D is unclear. V was cut by 7 bases and J by 8 bases, with 15 bases left in between. The CDR3 length is 14 residues. Per germline, CDR1 MDHEN and CDR2 SYDVKM. The CDR3 DNA sequence: TGTGCCAGCACTCGCCACGAACGGGATTCACCCCTCCACTTT. It is translated as CASTRHERDSPLHF.

V and J are TRBV7-2 and TRBJ1-2; 10 positions match TRBD1. Germline V gives CDR1 SGHTA, CDR2 FQGNSA. The CDR3 spans 14 residues. V was clipped by 5 bases and J by 7 bases; unmatched bases: 7. CDR3 sequence reads: CASSPTGTGVGYTF. The CDR3 DNA reads as TGTGCCAGCAGCCCCACCGGGACAGGGGTTGGCTACACCTTC. Full variable domain (rest looked up from reference TRBV7-2 and TRBJ1-2): GAGVSQSPSNKVTEKGKDVELRCDPISGHTALYWYRQSLGQGLEFLIYFQGNSAPDKSGLPSDRFSAERTGGSVSTLTIQRTQQEDSAVYLCASSPTGTGVGYTFGSGTRLTVV.

The V call is TRBV4-3, the J call TRBJ2-1, with TRBD2 as a possible D gene (6 bases). There are 14 residues in the CDR3. V was clipped by 0 bases and J by 10 bases, with 13 bases between them. Germline-derived CDR1 and CDR2 are LGHNA and YSLEER. CDR3 in DNA: TGCGCCAGCAGCCAAGATGTGGTAGCGGTAGAGCAGTTCTTC. Translating it yields CASSQDVVAVEQFF.

This clone appeared once. The chain employs TRBV5-6 and TRBJ2-5; D gene ambiguous. The V end lost 1 base, the J end lost 1 base, and 5 bases lay between the germline ends. CDR1 is SGHDT, CDR2 YYEEEE, per germline. This CDR3 has 13 amino acids. Here the CDR3 DNA reads TGTGCCAGCAGCTTGTACAGCCAAGAGACCCAGTACTTC. As protein: CASSLYSQETQYF.

The chain has TRBV7-3 and TRBJ1-1; maybe TRBD1 (6 bases). CDR3 length: 13 residues. V was shortened by 7 bases and J by 6 bases, with 15 bases between the two germline ends. Germline CDR1 is SGHTA and CDR2 is FQGTGA. This chain's CDR3 is CASILPGQPEAFF. The CDR3 DNA sequence: TGTGCCAGCATCCTCCCCGGACAGCCTGAAGCTTTCTTT.

About this clone itself: Mismatch with germline at one junction end may stem from a read error. The chain combines TRBV7-2 with TRBJ1-1; D gene unclear. The germline CDR1 and CDR2 sequences are SGHTA and FQGNSA. The CDR3 is 14 amino acids. The CDR3: CASSLVPGNNEAFF. In DNA form, the CDR3 reads TGTGCCAGCAGCTTAGTTCCGGGAAACAATGAAGCTTTCTTT.

This clone was detected once. The J gene is TRBJ2-7, the V gene TRBV2, with D tentatively TRBD2 (6 bases). The CDR3 is made up of 14 amino acids. Trimming pared 7 bases from V and 1 base from J, leaving 14 bases between. Germline lookup yields CDR1 SNHLY and CDR2 FYNNEI. As DNA, the CDR3 is TGTGCCAGCACCGCCGGGACTGATTCCTACGAGCAGTACTTC. As protein: CASTAGTDSYEQYF. Combining the CDR3 with reference TRBV2 and TRBJ2-7 gives the whole variable domain EPEVTQTPSHQVTQMGQEVILRCVPISNHLYFYWYRQILGQKVEFLVSFYNNEISEKSEIFDDQFSVERPDGSNFTLKIRSTKLEDSAMYFCASTAGTDSYEQYFGPGTRLTVT.

The chain employs TRBV28 and TRBJ2-1, with 11 bases that match TRBD2. The CDR3 contains 14 residues. The J segment lost 8 bases and the V segment lost 6 bases, leaving 6 bases of the junction unmatched. Per germline, CDR1 MDHEN and CDR2 SYDVKM. This chain's CDR3 is CASSGTSGEDEQFF. CDR3 nucleotides: TGTGCCAGCAGCGGGACTAGCGGCGAGGATGAGCAGTTCTTC.